One and the same sample provided the 27 T cell receptor beta chains below, sequenced in a study of graft-versus-host responses after intestinal transplantation. This table comes from immunoSEQ multiplex PCR, and its TCRdb copy is limited to in-frame clones, with some not included. The table records 45,000 to 55,000 clones, under 95% of them present only once. The sequenced sample was PBMCs, obtained more than 650 days after intestinal transplant. The receptors stem from a human patient who received an intestinal transplant, so some T cells may come from the graft donor.

The chain is built from TRBV27 and TRBJ2-3; a weak D match, TRBD2 (6 bases). CDR3 size: 15 residues. Trimming took off 6 bases at V and 0 bases at J, with 13 bases between the two ends. Germline V gene lookup returns CDR1 MNHEY and CDR2 SMNVEV (reference sequence). The CDR3 reads CASRVLATSTDTQYF. In DNA form, the CDR3 reads TGTGCCAGCAGGGTACTAGCAACTAGCACAGATACGCAGTATTTT.

The genes are TRBV7-8 and TRBJ1-1; 8 nucleotides match TRBD1. Germline V gives CDR1 SGHVS, CDR2 FQNEAQ. With 5 bases clipped from V and 8 bases from J, the junction kept 13 bases outside the gene matches. This CDR3 region has 15 residues. The CDR3 reads CASSKIPGQGVEAFF. CDR3 sequence (DNA): TGTGCCAGCAGCAAAATTCCCGGACAGGGAGTAGAAGCTTTCTTT.

This clone has just one count. The chain is built from TRBV5-5 and TRBJ1-1; 12 bases align to TRBD1. V shed 2 bases and J 4 bases; nucleotides not matched to a gene: 6. The CDR3 runs to 16 residues. In germline, CDR1 is SGHKS, CDR2 YYEKEE (reference sequence). In DNA form, the CDR3 reads TGTGCCAGCAGCTTAAACTGGGACAGGGGGCTCACTGAAGCTTTCTTT. Its protein is CASSLNWDRGLTEAFF.

This clone showed up just once. V and J are TRBV5-1 and TRBJ2-5; possible D gene TRBD2, 6 bases. From germline, CDR1 is SGHRS and CDR2 YFSETQ. This CDR3 comprises 16 residues. Trimming cost V 4 bases and J 2 bases, with 18 bases left between them. The CDR3: CASSLARQSGQETQYF. The CDR3 DNA sequence: TGCGCCAGCAGCCTAGCGAGACAATCTGGGCAAGAGACCCAGTACTTC.

This chain joins TRBV6-5 and TRBJ2-4, with D perhaps TRBD2 (7 bases). This CDR3 has 15 amino acids. Germline assignment: CDR1 MNHEY and CDR2 SVGAGI. Between the trimmed V and J ends, which lost 2 bases and 2 bases, there was a span of 10 bases. CDR3 sequence (DNA): TGTGCCAGCAGTTACGGGGGGGCGTCCAAAAACATTCAGTACTTC. It translates to CASSYGGASKNIQYF.

This chain uses TRBV6-1 with TRBJ2-7, with D possibly TRBD2 on 6 matching bases. Looked up from germline, CDR1 is MNHNS and CDR2 is SASEGT. There are 16 residues in the CDR3. V was shortened by 3 bases and J by 3 bases, with 18 bases between the two germline ends. CDR3 in amino acids: CASSEIGPGLDYEQYF. DNA for the CDR3: TGTGCCAGCAGTGAGATCGGACCGGGACTTGACTACGAGCAGTACTTC.

The chain is built from TRBV6-1 and TRBJ2-2, with TRBD2 as a possible D gene (6 bases). V lost 4 bases and J lost 4, with 13 bases in between. CDR1 MNHNS and CDR2 SASEGT come from the germline V gene. The CDR3 covers 15 residues. CDR3 in DNA: TGTGCCAGCAGTGTCACGGGACTTCGCACCGGGGAGCTGTTTTTT. As protein: CASSVTGLRTGELFF.

This chain connects TRBV6-6 to TRBJ1-3; possible D gene TRBD1, 6 bases. V was clipped by 4 bases and J by 4 bases, with 17 bases between them. This CDR3 spans 16 amino acids. In germline, CDR1 is MNHNY, CDR2 SVGAGI (reference sequence). CDR3 protein: CASSWSGTTGGNTIYF. The CDR3 DNA is TGTGCCAGCAGTTGGTCCGGGACAACAGGAGGAAACACCATATATTTT.

V and J are TRBV2 and TRBJ2-5; TRBD1 agrees at 9 bases. Germline loops: CDR1 SNHLY, CDR2 FYNNEI. V dropped 7 bases and J dropped 5; count of bases not matched to a gene: 5. The CDR3 contains 13 residues. CDR3 DNA: TGTGCCAGCAACCCGGGACAGGGCGAGACCCAGTACTTC. Protein product: CASNPGQGETQYF.

Written as DNA, the CDR3 is TGTGCCACCTCGACAGGGACCTACGAGCAGTACTTC. As protein: CATSTGTYEQYF. The chain uses TRBV4-2 and TRBJ2-7, with 7 bases fitting TRBD1. CDR3 length: 12 residues. Germline V gene lookup returns CDR1 LGHNA and CDR2 YNFKEQ. Losses at the gene ends were 10 bases for V and 2 bases for J; bases not matched to a gene: 5.

As DNA, the CDR3 is TGCGCCAGCAGCCAAGAGATGACAGGGATCGGGCAGCCCCAGCATTTT. Translating it yields CASSQEMTGIGQPQHF. J is TRBJ1-5 and V is TRBV4-1; 7 nucleotides line up with TRBD1. Germline CDR1 and CDR2: MGHRA and YSYEKL. The V gene end was trimmed by 0 bases and the J gene end by 7 bases; junction bases not matched to a gene: 9. This CDR3 comprises 16 residues.

The rearrangement joins TRBV7-8 to TRBJ2-7, with D tentatively TRBD2 (5 bases). V lost 4 bases and J 0 bases, leaving 7 bases between the germline ends. Germline V gives CDR1 SGHVS, CDR2 FQNEAQ. This CDR3 comprises 13 residues. The CDR3 region is CASSYGISYEQYF. CDR3 bases: TGTGCCAGCAGCTACGGGATCTCCTACGAGCAGTACTTC. Full variable domain (rest looked up from reference TRBV7-8 and TRBJ2-7): GAGVSQSPRYKVAKRGQDVALRCDPISGHVSLFWYQQALGQGPEFLTYFQNEAQLDKSGLPSDRFFAERPEGSVSTLKIQRTQQEDSAVYLCASSYGISYEQYFGPGTRLTVT.

This rearrangement joins TRBV4-1 to TRBJ1-5; D is undetermined. The germline V and J ends were trimmed by 5 bases and 3 bases, with 17 bases remaining between them. This CDR3 region has 16 residues. Germline values: CDR1 MGHRA, CDR2 YSYEKL. CDR3 DNA sequence: TGCGCCAGCAGCGAAGCCGCAAAGGGCCACAATCAGCCCCAGCATTTT. Its protein product is CASSEAAKGHNQPQHF.

The rearrangement uses TRBV7-9 and TRBJ1-2; D unresolved. V was shortened by 5 bases and J by 6 bases, with 10 bases between the two germline ends. Germline CDR1 reads SEHNR; CDR2 reads FQNEAQ (reference sequence). This CDR3 comprises 12 residues. CDR3 sequence (DNA): TGTGCCAGCAGCCCCTTGGTCGATGGCTACACCTTC. Encoded protein: CASSPLVDGYTF.

V gene TRBV10-3 combines with J gene TRBJ1-2; 8 positions match TRBD1. CDR3 size: 16 residues. The J segment lost 8 bases and the V segment lost 0 bases, leaving 11 bases of the junction unmatched. The germline gives CDR1 ENHRY, CDR2 SYGVKD. In nucleotides, the CDR3 is TGTGCCATCAGTGAGTCGGAGGCAGGGGGCGCGCAGGGCTACACCTTC. It translates to CAISESEAGGAQGYTF.

The chain couples TRBV2 to TRBJ1-2, with D possibly being TRBD1 (5 bases). The CDR3 totals 11 residues. CDR1 is SNHLY, CDR2 FYNNEI, per germline. Trimming took off 4 bases at V and 8 bases at J, with 8 bases between the two ends. CDR3 sequence: CASSAEGGYTF. In DNA, the CDR3 is TGTGCCAGCAGTGCCGAGGGGGGCTACACCTTC. The full variable domain, completed using reference TRBV2 and TRBJ1-2, is EPEVTQTPSHQVTQMGQEVILRCVPISNHLYFYWYRQILGQKVEFLVSFYNNEISEKSEIFDDQFSVERPDGSNFTLKIRSTKLEDSAMYFCASSAEGGYTFGSGTRLTVV.

V and J are TRBV10-1 and TRBJ2-1; TRBD2 aligns across 7 bases. This CDR3 has 18 amino acids. Unmatched junction bases numbered 10, after V lost 0 bases and J lost 2 bases. The germline V gene has CDR1 WNHNN and CDR2 SYGVQD (reference sequence). The CDR3 nucleotides are TGCGCCAGCAGTGAGTCTTTGGGGGGGGACCCAACCTACAATGAGCAGTTCTTC. Translated: CASSESLGGDPTYNEQFF.

This sequence joins TRBV25-1 and TRBJ1-3, with TRBD1 matching 7 bases. The CDR3 runs to 15 residues. V lost 7 bases to trimming and J lost 0 bases; unmatched junction nucleotides: 6. Germline values: CDR1 MGHDK, CDR2 SYGVNS. The CDR3 region is CASTPGQLSGNTIYF. The DNA of the CDR3 is TGTGCCAGCACTCCGGGACAGCTCTCTGGAAACACCATATATTTT.

V gene TRBV27 combines with J gene TRBJ2-7; 10 bases are a match to TRBD1. Germline loops: CDR1 MNHEY, CDR2 SMNVEV (reference sequence). The CDR3 is 14 residues long. V shed 5 bases and J 4 bases; nucleotides not matched to a gene: 5. The CDR3 DNA sequence: TGTGCCAGCAGTCCCAGGACAGGGGGTTACGAGCAGTACTTC. Translated, it gives CASSPRTGGYEQYF.

This clone was counted a few times. V gene TRBV5-1 combines with J gene TRBJ2-5, with a tentative D call TRBD2 (6 bases). V was clipped by 0 bases and J by 5 bases, with 17 bases between them. The CDR3 has 16 amino acids. The germline CDR1 and CDR2 sequences are SGHRS and YFSETQ. DNA for the CDR3: TGCGCCAGCAGCTTGGTTGCGGGGATCCGATTGGAGACCCAGTACTTC. Translation: CASSLVAGIRLETQYF.

This chain joins TRBV7-9 and TRBJ1-3; TRBD1 aligns across 7 bases. Trimming cost V 5 bases and J 3 bases; bases outside gene matches: 4. The CDR3 runs to 14 residues. CDR1 is SEHNR, CDR2 FQNEAQ, per germline (reference sequence). The CDR3: CASSTRQGGNTIYF. CDR3 coding DNA: TGTGCCAGCAGCACTAGACAGGGTGGAAACACCATATATTTT.

V usage is TRBV13 and J usage is TRBJ2-7, with D possibly TRBD2 on 5 matching bases. The CDR3 is 17 amino acids. Trimming left V 5 bases short and J 0 bases short, with 20 bases between. CDR1 and CDR2 from the germline V gene are PRHDT and FYEKMQ (reference sequence). CDR3 in amino acids: CASSLRIGGEVSYEQYF. CDR3 nucleotides: TGTGCCAGCAGCCTCAGGATTGGAGGAGAAGTCTCCTACGAGCAGTACTTC.

The rearrangement uses TRBV9 and TRBJ1-2, with TRBD1 matching 10 bases. V was pared by 4 bases and J by 6 bases, with 15 bases of the junction left unmatched. The CDR3 consists of 17 residues. The germline V gene encodes CDR1 SGDLS and CDR2 YYNGEE. The CDR3 bases are TGTGCCAGCAGCTCAACACTTATGTCGGGACAGGGGAATGGCTACACCTTC. Amino acids: CASSSTLMSGQGNGYTF.

The chain carries TRBV11-3 and TRBJ2-7, with TRBD2 matching over 7 bases. CDR3 length equals 13 residues. Germline CDR1 is SGHNT and CDR2 is YENEEA. V was clipped by 4 bases and J by 5 bases; unmatched bases: 5. CDR3 loop: CASSSIGRDEQYF. As DNA, the CDR3 is TGTGCCAGCAGCTCCATAGGGAGGGACGAGCAGTACTTC.

The chain is built from TRBV7-8 and TRBJ1-3; D call uncertain. Looked up from germline, CDR1 is SGHVS and CDR2 is FQNEAQ. The V and J ends lost 2 bases and 6 bases respectively, with 2 bases between them. The CDR3 totals 11 residues. Written as DNA, the CDR3 is TGTGCCAGCAGCTTAAAAAACACCATATATTTT. It encodes CASSLKNTIYF.

This chain uses TRBV9 with TRBJ2-1; possibly TRBD1 for D (5 bases). V was trimmed by 0 bases and J by 6 bases, leaving 16 bases between them. From germline, CDR1 is SGDLS and CDR2 YYNGEE. The CDR3 contains 16 residues. The CDR3 loop is CASSVGKGALVNEQFF. In nucleotides, the CDR3 is TGTGCCAGCAGCGTAGGTAAAGGGGCATTGGTCAATGAGCAGTTCTTC.

The chain carries TRBV7-3 and TRBJ1-1; perhaps TRBD1 as D (6 bases). CDR1 is SGHTA, CDR2 FQGTGA, per germline. Trimming took 4 bases from V and 5 from J, leaving 11 bases between them. The CDR3 totals 13 residues. In nucleotides, the CDR3 is TGTGCCAGCAGCTCATCAGGGGTTACTGAAGCTTTCTTT. This encodes CASSSSGVTEAFF.